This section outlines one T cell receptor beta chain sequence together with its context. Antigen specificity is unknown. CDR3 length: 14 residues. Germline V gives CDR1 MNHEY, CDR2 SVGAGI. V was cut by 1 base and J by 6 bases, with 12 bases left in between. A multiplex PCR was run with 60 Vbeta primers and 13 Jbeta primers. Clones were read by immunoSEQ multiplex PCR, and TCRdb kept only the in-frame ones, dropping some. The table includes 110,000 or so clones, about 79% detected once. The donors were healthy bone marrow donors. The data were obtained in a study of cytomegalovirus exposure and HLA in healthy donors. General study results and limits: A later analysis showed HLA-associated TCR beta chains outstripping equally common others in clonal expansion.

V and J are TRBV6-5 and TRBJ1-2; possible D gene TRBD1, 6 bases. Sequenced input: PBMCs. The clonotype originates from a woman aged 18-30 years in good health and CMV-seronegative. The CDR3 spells CASSYLQGGHGYTF. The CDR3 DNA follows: TGTGCCAGCAGTTACTTACAGGGTGGTCATGGCTACACCTTC.